The source of this T cell receptor beta chain is a study of blood T cell repertoires in COVID-19. The method was immunoSEQ multiplex PCR; TCRdb's version includes in-frame clones alone and lacks a portion of them. Of a few hundred thousand clones listed, about 86% were seen once; the top ten hold 15% to 18%. Germline V gives CDR1 LGHDT, CDR2 YNNKEL (reference sequence). The CDR3 sequence is 15 residues long. V lost 4 bases and J 1 base, leaving 12 bases between the germline ends. This sequence was found in a person aged 70 to 79 with COVID-19, enrolled during active disease. The chain couples TRBV3-1 (or the pseudogene TRBV3-2) to TRBJ2-3; D possibly corresponds to TRBD1 (6 bases). Sample: peripheral blood. This chain's CDR3 is CASSRRPGGTDTQYF. The CDR3 coding sequence is TGTGCCAGCAGCCGCCGACCAGGGGGCACAGATACGCAGTATTTT.